This T cell receptor beta chain stems from a study of PD-L1 blockade in urothelial cancer (TCRdb year 2017). Regarding the study in general: About nine tenths of the roughly 29 patients were identified as males with urothelial cancer of bladder origin, and a prior smoking history was reported by 18 of 29 patients. An ECOG performance status of 0 or 1 was recorded for the patients, and 0 to 3 prior chemotherapy regimens had been received by the patients. Blood samples were analyzed 3 weeks after the start of treatment (second dose) and 6 weeks after the start of treatment. A median of about 140,000 T cells and 80,000 to 95,000 unique TCRs was obtained from blood samples, and a median clonality of around 0.072 was observed. The study, an exploratory multi-omic analysis, examined somatic, immune and clinical correlates of response to PD-L1 blockade with atezolizumab in urothelial cancer. TCR sequencing covered pretreatment tumor samples and matched, serially collected peripheral blood taken before and after atezolizumab treatment. Progression-free survival longer than 6 months counted as durable clinical benefit, and TCR features were additionally tested against both progression-free and overall survival. Whole exome sequencing and RNA sequencing of pretreatment tumors were performed alongside TCR sequencing in the same patients. Durable clinical benefit was achieved by nine patients but not by the remaining 20. Pretreatment blood TCR-seq was available for around 29 patients, at least one posttreatment blood collection was obtained for some 24 patients, and tumor TCR-seq was available for some 24 patients. The research as a whole found: Small sample size (n ≈ 29) and many exploratory analyses mean the results are intended to be hypothesis-generating. A pretreatment peripheral blood TCR clonality below the median was linked to improved progression-free and overall survival. Among patients with durable benefit, tumor-associated TCR clones showed greater expansion in peripheral blood 3 weeks after treatment started (n ≈ 24, p = 0.022).

Notes on this clone: The antigen this receptor binds is unknown. No much larger clonotype is one base removed from it; base qualities were not supplied.

Each PCR received spiked-in synthetic TCR analog templates so that absolute template abundance could be estimated from read counts. The immunoSEQ assay was used to amplify TCRbeta CDR3 regions from genomic DNA with bias-controlled V and J gene primers. Sequencing of rearranged TCRbeta segments was done at approximately 20X coverage. The published analysis was carried out like this. Clustering was used to correct sequencing errors, and CDR3s were annotated against IMGT so that V, D and J genes could be assigned. Only productive TCRbeta rearrangements were used in downstream analyses, excluding out-of-frame or stop-codon sequences. Clonality was calculated as one minus the Shannon entropy normalized by the log of the number of unique productive sequences. Fisher's exact test with Benjamini-Hochberg correction, at a threshold of adjusted p below 0.01, was used to find clones that differed between time points or between blood and tumor. Held by TCRdb, this immuneACCESS table contains in-frame sequences only and omits some clones. Under half of the omission traces to an unresolved V gene where checked; the cause of the rest is unknown. The DNA gave D and trimming, while V, J and clone size come from that table. This sample has roughly 40,000 clones in its table, and nearly 90% of those were observed once. The top ten hold about 25% of the sample.

The time point tag for this specimen amounts to: pretreatment peripheral blood. The Qiagen DNeasy Blood extraction kit was used to purify genomic DNA from total PBMCs and tumor samples. PBMCs were collected pretreatment and during treatment and were isolated and stored as previously described. Sequences ENHRY (CDR1) and SYGVKD (CDR2) are obtained from the germline V gene. Unmatched junction bases come to 9, with V trimmed by 3 bases and J by 0 bases. The CDR3, from cysteine to phenylalanine, totals 20 residues. Only the CDR3 DNA stays, 60 bases, in frame from base 1. The receptor was isolated from a donor at least 40 years old with urothelial cancer. Sequenced here: PBMCs, sampled around atezolizumab (anti-PD-L1) treatment. The sequence joins TRBV10-3 to TRBJ2-1, and 15 junction bases match TRBD2. This receptor carries the CDR3 CAISETGLAGGTSSYNEQFF. The base sequence is TGTGCCATCAGTGAAACGGGACTAGCGGGAGGAACGAGCTCCTACAATGAGCAGTTCTTC.